This note documents a single T cell receptor beta chain sequence. Antigen unknown. The data derive from a study of a mutant IDH1 vaccine in newly diagnosed glioma. Overall study context: Commencement of vaccination occurred 4-6 weeks following radiotherapy alone, or concurrently with temozolomide cycles.

As for time point: week 11, during vaccination. Vaccinated patients received 300 ug of mutant IDH1 20-mer peptide per dose, with topical imiquimod. New astrocytomas of WHO grade 3 or 4 that were IDH1-mutant and ATRX-lost were found in the donors. Germline V gene sequence: CDR1 LNHDA, CDR2 SQIVND (reference sequence). V was clipped by 7 bases and J by 0 bases, with 13 bases between them. The CDR3 runs 15 residues. Method: immunoSEQ multiplex PCR; TCRdb's copy keeps in-frame clones and lacks some. The sample has about 130,000 clones, around 80% seen once. This chain joins TRBV19 and TRBJ1-5; perhaps TRBD1 as D (5 bases). The receptor was isolated from a man aged 35 to 55 with glioma. The specimen was PBMCs, collected from a glioma patient whose treatment included an IDH1 peptide vaccine. The DNA for the CDR3 is TGTGCCAGTACTCCGGGACTGTATAGCAATCAGCCCCAGCATTTT. This gives the protein CASTPGLYSNQPQHF.